The entry below gives a single T cell receptor beta chain sequence along with its context. The antigen is unknown. The method was immunoSEQ multiplex PCR; TCRdb's version includes in-frame clones alone and lacks a portion of them. The table records 95,000 to 150,000 clones, 92% of them present only once. These data are taken from a study of T cell responses to AZD1222 COVID-19 vaccine. Study-wide results and caveats: Spike-specific TCRs gained breadth and depth after people received two AZD1222 doses. Targeting of unmutated variant regions was reportedly seen in nearly half of spike-specific TCRs. There were mostly white British donors and more females than males, and clonal diversity was possibly underestimated. The repertoires were collected only after the peak T cell response.

The germline V gene has CDR1 SGHAT and CDR2 FQNNGV. V lost 7 bases to trimming and J lost 7 bases; unmatched junction nucleotides: 6. The CDR3 consists of 13 residues. V gene TRBV11-2 combines with J gene TRBJ1-1, with TRBD1 matching 10 bases. This TCR was recovered from an adult in good health. This sample comprised peripheral blood, obtained on day 0 of AZD1222 vaccination. CDR3 loop: CASTRTGGIEAFF. CDR3 nucleotide sequence: TGTGCCAGCACCCGGACAGGGGGGATTGAAGCTTTCTTT.